This is a list of T cell receptor beta chains from one sample in a study of shared clonotypes between healthy human individuals. TCRdb keeps only in-frame clones here, not all; method: immunoSEQ multiplex PCR. The repertoire has some 2.3 million clones, over 85% of them found once; the top ten carry about 0.41%. The specimen was naive CD4+ T cells from PBMCs. All receptors come from a man between 18 and 29 years old in good health. Some clones in this sample may be carry-over from other donors' samples. CDR3s include the opening cysteine and the closing phenylalanine or tryptophan. Each record gives: J gene, V gene, D gene, clone size, CDR3 protein, CDR3 DNA. A D gene is named only where the DNA matches it firmly. Part of the rows lack a size; the others show once, few, many or a class for expanded clones.

TRBJ2-5	TRBV5-1	TRBD2	-	CASSPTLAIQETQYF	TGCGCCAGCAGCCCCACACTAGCGATACAAGAGACCCAGTACTTC
TRBJ2-3	TRBV30	-	-	CAWSVQPLPTDTQYF	TGTGCCTGGAGTGTACAACCCCTACCCACAGATACGCAGTATTTT
TRBJ2-3	TRBV28	-	-	CASSLGQLTDTQYF	TGTGCCAGCAGTTTGGGACAACTCACAGATACGCAGTATTTT
TRBJ2-3	TRBV5-1	TRBD2	-	CASSLGLAGGLDTQYF	TGCGCCAGCAGCTTGGGACTAGCGGGTGGTCTCGATACGCAGTATTTT
TRBJ1-5	TRBV29-1	-	-	CSVCPWTEFSNQPQHF	TGCAGCGTTTGCCCCTGGACAGAATTTAGCAATCAGCCCCAGCATTTT
TRBJ1-3	TRBV20-1	-	-	CSALHGNTIYF	TGCAGTGCCCTCCATGGAAACACCATATATTTT
TRBJ2-7	TRBV29-1	TRBD1	once	CSATRGVYRGGYEQYF	TGCAGCGCCACCCGTGGGGTTTACAGGGGCGGGTACGAGCAGTACTTC
TRBJ2-1	TRBV4-2	TRBD2	-	CASSSGLAGAEQFF	TGTGCCAGCAGCTCGGGACTAGCGGGAGCTGAGCAGTTCTTC
TRBJ1-5	TRBV5-5	-	-	CASSLQENQPQHF	TGTGCCAGCAGCTTGCAAGAGAATCAGCCCCAGCATTTT
TRBJ2-3	TRBV4-1	-	-	CASSPSIGPTDTQYF	TGCGCCAGCAGCCCCTCTATCGGGCCCACAGATACGCAGTATTTT
TRBJ2-7	TRBV28	-	-	CASRLAGVPYEQYF	TGTGCCAGCAGGCTCGCCGGGGTTCCCTACGAGCAGTACTTC
TRBJ1-5	TRBV6-1	-	-	CASSELGGVQPQHF	TGTGCCAGCAGTGAACTTGGGGGGGTTCAGCCCCAGCATTTT
TRBJ1-2	TRBV7-2	-	-	CASSQAGLPVDYTF	TGTGCCAGCAGCCAAGCTGGACTGCCTGTGGACTACACCTTC
TRBJ2-2	TRBV27	-	-	CASSRRGQTHTGELFF	TGTGCCAGCAGTCGAAGGGGTCAGACCCACACCGGGGAGCTGTTTTTT
TRBJ2-1	TRBV18	-	once	CASSPRTLNNEQFF	TGTGCCAGCTCACCACGGACGCTCAATAATGAGCAGTTCTTC
TRBJ1-5	TRBV10-2	-	-	CASSDSGADQPQHF	TGCGCCAGCAGTGATTCGGGGGCGGATCAGCCCCAGCATTTT
TRBJ1-1	TRBV18	TRBD1	-	CASSVGQGWTEAFF	TGTGCCAGCTCAGTGGGACAGGGGTGGACTGAAGCTTTCTTT
TRBJ1-5	TRBV29-1	TRBD1	-	CSVGGQGLSQHF	TGCAGCGTTGGGGGACAGGGTTTGTCCCAGCATTTT
TRBJ2-1	TRBV27	TRBD1	-	CASSSIAKGALYNEQFF	TGTGCCAGCAGCTCTATTGCGAAGGGGGCGCTATACAATGAGCAGTTCTTC
TRBJ2-7	TRBV28	TRBD2	-	CASSILTSDYEQYF	TGTGCCAGCAGTATCCTGACTAGCGACTACGAGCAGTACTTC
TRBJ2-3	TRBV6-5	-	-	CASSYSGVSVADTQYF	TGTGCCAGCAGTTACTCCGGCGTGTCGGTCGCAGATACGCAGTATTTT
TRBJ2-7	TRBV5-1	TRBD1	-	CASSVGGTGSIYEQYF	TGCGCCAGCAGCGTTGGGGGGACAGGGAGTATCTACGAGCAGTACTTC
TRBJ1-4	TRBV28	-	-	CASSLPEGMNEKLFF	TGTGCCAGCAGTTTGCCCGAGGGGATGAATGAAAAACTGTTTTTT
TRBJ2-5	TRBV10-1	-	-	CASSESGIGRETQYF	TGCGCCAGCAGTGAGTCTGGCATAGGGAGGGAGACCCAGTACTTC
TRBJ2-7	TRBV11-3	-	-	CASSLGQGVYF	TGTGCCAGCAGCTTAGGCCAAGGTGTTTACTTC
TRBJ1-6	TRBV7-9	TRBD1	-	CASSVTGDDSPLHF	TGTGCCAGCAGCGTAACAGGGGACGATTCACCCCTCCACTTT
TRBJ2-1	TRBV9	-	-	CASRPQQGSEQFF	TGTGCCAGCAGACCACAACAGGGATCTGAGCAGTTCTTC
TRBJ1-5	TRBV19	-	-	CAKTLADSNNQPQHF	TGTGCCAAAACCTTGGCGGACAGCAACAATCAGCCCCAGCATTTT
TRBJ2-7	TRBV5-4	-	-	CASSLDSPSRTDEQYF	TGTGCCAGCAGCTTGGACAGCCCTTCTAGAACAGACGAGCAGTACTTC
TRBJ2-2	TRBV11-2	-	-	CASTSRGVGAGELFF	TGTGCCAGCACCAGCCGGGGTGTTGGGGCCGGGGAGCTGTTTTTT
TRBJ1-1	TRBV27	-	-	CASGKDGTHITEAFF	TGTGCCAGCGGAAAAGATGGGACCCACATAACTGAAGCTTTCTTT
TRBJ2-3	TRBV30	-	-	CAWSVPTLGADTQYF	TGTGCCTGGAGTGTGCCTACACTAGGGGCAGATACGCAGTATTTT
TRBJ2-2	TRBV4-3	-	-	CASSPWTLNKAGELFF	TGCGCCAGCAGCCCATGGACGCTAAACAAGGCTGGGGAGCTGTTTTTT
TRBJ1-2	TRBV14	TRBD1	once	CASSQEGTGVPGSYTF	TGTGCCAGCAGCCAAGAAGGGACAGGGGTCCCCGGGAGCTACACCTTC
TRBJ2-7	TRBV5-1	-	-	CASSPDLYWAGSSYEQYF	TGCGCCAGCAGCCCTGACTTGTATTGGGCGGGGAGCTCCTACGAGCAGTACTTC
TRBJ1-4	TRBV18	-	-	CASSPNRINEKLFF	TGTGCCAGCTCACCTAACAGAATTAATGAAAAACTGTTTTTT
TRBJ2-6	TRBV6-9	-	-	CASSKGRQSRANVLTF	TGTGCCAGCAGTAAAGGGCGACAAAGTCGGGCCAACGTCCTGACTTTC
TRBJ2-3	TRBV7-2	-	-	CASSFRASGATDTQYF	TGTGCCAGCAGCTTCCGGGCTAGTGGCGCCACAGATACGCAGTATTTT
TRBJ2-1	TRBV19	-	-	CASSQLAGRRYNEQFF	TGTGCCAGTAGTCAACTAGCAGGAAGAAGGTACAATGAGCAGTTCTTC
TRBJ2-1	TRBV5-1	-	-	CASKFFGSSYNEQFF	TGCGCCAGCAAATTCTTCGGGAGCAGCTACAATGAGCAGTTCTTC
TRBJ1-1	TRBV4-1	TRBD1	-	CASSPSILQSRGPWTEAFF	TGCGCCAGCAGCCCGTCAATACTGCAAAGCAGGGGGCCCTGGACTGAAGCTTTCTTT
TRBJ2-7	TRBV18	-	-	CASSPFTRETYEQYF	TGTGCCAGCTCACCATTTACCAGGGAAACCTACGAGCAGTACTTC
TRBJ1-3	TRBV7-6	-	-	CASSLTGRTTTEAAGNTIYF	TGTGCCAGCAGCCTTACGGGACGGACGACGACCGAAGCTGCCGGAAACACCATATATTTT
TRBJ1-1	TRBV6-5	-	-	CASRTGFTEAFF	TGTGCCAGCAGAACAGGGTTCACTGAAGCTTTCTTT
TRBJ1-1	TRBV2	-	-	CASQDSPNTEAFF	TGTGCCAGCCAGGACAGCCCGAACACTGAAGCTTTCTTT
TRBJ2-7	TRBV6-6	-	-	CASSSPATYEQYF	TGTGCCAGCAGTTCTCCGGCTACCTACGAGCAGTACTTC
TRBJ2-1	TRBV2	TRBD2	-	CASRDQSGSSYNEQFF	TGTGCCAGCAGAGATCAAAGCGGGAGCTCCTACAATGAGCAGTTCTTC
TRBJ2-1	TRBV14	-	-	CASSQVSSLNEQFF	TGTGCCAGCAGCCAAGTTTCCAGTCTCAATGAGCAGTTCTTC